This TCR beta chain was sequenced during a study of T-cell memory formation after mild COVID-19 (dated by TCRdb to 2020 to 2023). Some background on the complete study: TCR sequence clusters from the two donors were largely donor specific. T-cell clones expanding and contracting after mild COVID-19 in two donors were tracked by longitudinal TCRalpha and TCRbeta repertoire sequencing. Two young, previously healthy adult volunteers, one female and one male, were included in the cohort. Results and caveats for the whole study, not just this receptor: The detection of some responding clones in pre-infection memory suggests that pre-existing cross-reactive memory T cells joined the SARS-CoV-2 response. The second-wave clones that peaked on day 37 were not confirmed to be SARS-CoV-2 specific. From day 15 to 85, contracting clones showed balanced CD4/CD8 phenotypes, whereas a second wave of clones that expanded from day 15 to 37 leaned towards CD4+. Contracting CD4+ clones were found mainly in CM and EM memory subsets, while CD8+ clones were enriched in EMRA. The study covered only two mild cases, and larger cohorts including severe cases with pre-infection samples were considered necessary.

V drops 4 bases and J drops 2 bases, leaving 15 bases in between. CDR1 and CDR2, per the germline V gene, are LGHNA and YSLEER. From its cysteine to its phenylalanine, the CDR3 spans 15 amino acids. The entry retains the CDR3 DNA only, 45 bases that are in frame from base 1. As to this clonotype: Its binding antigen is unknown. Per-base qualities were not stored, and no clone one base away is much larger.

The sequencing machine was an Illumina NovaSeq 6000. cDNA libraries for TCRalpha and TCRbeta were prepared by 5'RACE using constant-segment primers, with sample barcodes and unique molecular identifiers added. Trizol reagent was used to extract RNA from every sample. Library amplification was performed in two PCR steps, and a second sample barcode and Illumina TruSeq adapters were introduced in the second step. Sequencing of the libraries was done on an Illumina NovaSeq, producing 2 x 150 bp paired-end reads. As for the authors' bioinformatics: Reads were demultiplexed and collapsed into UMI-guided consensus sequences with migec v1.2.7. Using mixcr v2.1.11, UMI consensuses were aligned to TRA and TRB V and J templates and then assembled into clonotypes. Expanded or contracted clonotypes were those called significant by both edgeR and NoisET, with noise models trained on biological replicates. edgeR calls used a false discovery rate-adjusted p below 0.01 and a log2 fold-change threshold of 1. As an exploratory analysis of dynamics, max-normalized trajectories of the 1000 most abundant clonotypes were examined with PCA combined with hierarchical clustering. Separately sequenced CD4+ and CD8+ repertoires were used to assign a CD4 or CD8 phenotype to each responding clone. The raw public reads went through TCRdb reprocessing: fastp at Q25, MiXCR clone calling, in-frame beta chains kept. Each entry merges the rows of one CDR3 protein and shows their most common DNA and genes. The V and J calls come from TCRdb's annotation, not from the publication. The sample has 550,000 to 600,000 distinct CDR3 sequences on record, roughly 17% of them singletons. Together, the top ten hold less than 10% of the sample.

Ficoll-Paque density gradient centrifugation was used to isolate PBMCs. The rearrangement joined TRBV4-3 to TRBJ2-7; the D gene could be TRBD1 or TRBD2, each one agreeing over 6 bases. The specimen was PBMCs or a T cell subset sorted from them (not recorded which). This sequence originates from an adult woman who had mild COVID-19 (a few samples of this study predate the infection). The sample titles of this study are shuffled in the database, so cell type and time point are left out; the donor was told from shared clones. Here is the DNA: TGCGCCAGCAGCCCAGGCCCCGGGGGCCCCTACGAGCAGTACTTC. It translates to CASSPGPGGPYEQYF.